This T cell receptor beta chain was recorded in a study of T cells after posttransplantation cyclophosphamide. The CDR3 is 12 amino acids. CDR1 and CDR2 from the germline V gene are MNHEY and SVGAGI. V was clipped by 5 bases and J by 5 bases, with 9 bases between them. In this sample, this clone turned up once. Its antigen is as yet unknown. Busulfan-fludarabine conditioning, marrow transplant, and cyclophosphamide on days +3 and +4 were administered. Generated by immunoSEQ multiplex PCR, the TCRdb table keeps only in-frame clones and is missing some. This sample has roughly 7,000 clones, with approximately 90% found just once. Findings and caveats of the study: Blood and skin or GI T cell repertoires showed limited TRB overlap. Donor-recipient repertoire similarity was low at 1-2 months, rising over year one.

The TCR comes from a male patient aged 60 to 75 who received an allogeneic stem cell transplant from a related donor and was CMV-positive. The graft donor may account for some of the T cells. This sequence joins TRBV6-5 and TRBJ1-2, with D tentatively TRBD1 (6 bases). This specimen consisted of CD8+ T cells sorted from blood, obtained after allogeneic stem cell transplant with posttransplant cyclophosphamide. The CDR3 DNA follows: TGTGCCAGCAGTCCTGGACAGTATGGCTACACCTTC. Translation: CASSPGQYGYTF.